The 10 T cell receptor beta chains presented below share a single source sample, sequenced in a study of blood T cell repertoires in COVID-19. TCRdb's table, derived via immunoSEQ multiplex PCR, lists solely in-frame clones and lacks some. The sample has about 110,000 clones; 70% to 90% are singletons. Sequencing used peripheral blood. The receptors shown here come from a human donor in a cohort sampled during active COVID-19.

This chain links TRBV9 with TRBJ1-4, with D tentatively TRBD1 (5 bases). CDR1 and CDR2 (germline): SGDLS, YYNGEE. Trimming removed 1 base at V and 6 bases at J, with 10 bases between. CDR3 length: 14 residues. The CDR3 reads CASSVSSGDEKLFF. The CDR3, as DNA: TGTGCCAGCAGCGTATCATCGGGGGATGAAAAACTGTTTTTT.

This chain connects TRBV4-2 to TRBJ2-5, with 15 bases aligning to TRBD2. Trimming at V came to 4 bases and at J to 3 bases, leaving 3 bases not matched to a gene. The germline V gene has CDR1 LGHNA and CDR2 YNFKEQ. This CDR3 is built from 16 residues. The CDR3 region is CASSPGTSGGKETQYF. The DNA for the CDR3 is TGTGCCAGCAGCCCGGGGACTAGCGGGGGGAAAGAGACCCAGTACTTC.

The rearrangement joins TRBV29-1 to TRBJ2-7; 9 nucleotides agree with TRBD2. The V gene end was trimmed by 4 bases and the J gene end by 2 bases; junction bases not matched to a gene: 9. Per germline, CDR1 SQVTM and CDR2 ANQGSEA. The CDR3 spans 15 residues. CDR3 nucleotides: TGCAGCGTTGGCCCCGGCGGGAGGGCCCCCTACGAGCAGTACTTC. It translates to CSVGPGGRAPYEQYF.

This chain joins TRBV7-8 and TRBJ2-3; the match to TRBD2 covers 9 bases. V lost 1 base to trimming and J lost 2 bases; unmatched junction nucleotides: 7. The CDR3 contains 17 residues. The germline V gene has CDR1 SGHVS and CDR2 FQNEAQ. The CDR3 reads CASSLGVAGAATDTQYF. CDR3 in DNA: TGTGCCAGCAGCTTAGGGGTAGCGGGAGCCGCCACAGATACGCAGTATTTT.

This chain joins TRBV27 and TRBJ2-1; 11 nucleotides line up with TRBD2. Trimming removed 7 bases from V and 11 bases from J; junction bases left unmatched: 13. The CDR3 is made up of 15 amino acids. CDR1 is MNHEY and CDR2 is SMNVEV in the germline V gene (reference sequence). This chain's CDR3 is CASNHPGLAVLKQFF. CDR3 bases: TGTGCCAGCAACCATCCGGGACTAGCGGTCCTAAAGCAGTTCTTC.

This chain uses TRBV6-2 or TRBV6-3 with TRBJ2-5; 14 bases match TRBD2. CDR1 is MNHEY, CDR2 SVGEGT, per germline. V gave up 2 bases and J gave up 5 bases; unmatched junction bases: 7. CDR3 length: 17 amino acids. CDR3 residues: CASSYTTSGRDGETQYF. The CDR3 nucleotides are TGTGCCAGCAGTTACACGACTAGCGGGAGGGATGGGGAGACCCAGTACTTC.

This chain joins TRBV5-1 and TRBJ2-2; perhaps TRBD1 as D (5 bases). Trimming removed 3 bases from V and 2 bases from J, with 14 bases in between. The CDR3 consists of 16 residues. Per the germline V gene, CDR1 is SGHRS and CDR2 is YFSETQ. CDR3 sequence reads: CASSSLTVGNTGELFF. The DNA of the CDR3 is TGCGCCAGCAGCTCCCTGACAGTTGGCAACACCGGGGAGCTGTTTTTT.

The chain employs TRBV2 and TRBJ2-1; a weak D match, TRBD1 (5 bases). V lost 7 bases and J lost 3, with 19 bases in between. Germline V gene lookup returns CDR1 SNHLY and CDR2 FYNNEI. This CDR3 contains 16 residues. CDR3 sequence: CASNPLQGDDYNEQFF. In nucleotides, the CDR3 is TGTGCCAGCAACCCCCTTCAGGGTGATGACTACAATGAGCAGTTCTTC.

The count of this clone is one. The chain recombines TRBV21-1 with TRBJ2-4; no check of the table's D call, TRBD1, against the DNA was made. TRBV21-1 is designated a pseudogene. CDR3 length: 14 residues. The CDR3 DNA is TGTGCCACCCCCTTTGCAGGAATTGAAAACATTCAGTACTTC. It specifies CATPFAGIENIQYF.

CDR3 residues: CASSLPGQAVYEQYF. CDR3 DNA sequence: TGTGCCAGCAGTTTACCCGGACAGGCCGTCTACGAGCAGTACTTC. This chain joins TRBV27 and TRBJ2-7; the match to TRBD1 covers 7 bases. This CDR3 has 15 residues. V trimming: 2 bases; J trimming: 3 bases; junction bases outside the gene matches: 7. The germline V gene encodes CDR1 MNHEY and CDR2 SMNVEV (reference sequence).